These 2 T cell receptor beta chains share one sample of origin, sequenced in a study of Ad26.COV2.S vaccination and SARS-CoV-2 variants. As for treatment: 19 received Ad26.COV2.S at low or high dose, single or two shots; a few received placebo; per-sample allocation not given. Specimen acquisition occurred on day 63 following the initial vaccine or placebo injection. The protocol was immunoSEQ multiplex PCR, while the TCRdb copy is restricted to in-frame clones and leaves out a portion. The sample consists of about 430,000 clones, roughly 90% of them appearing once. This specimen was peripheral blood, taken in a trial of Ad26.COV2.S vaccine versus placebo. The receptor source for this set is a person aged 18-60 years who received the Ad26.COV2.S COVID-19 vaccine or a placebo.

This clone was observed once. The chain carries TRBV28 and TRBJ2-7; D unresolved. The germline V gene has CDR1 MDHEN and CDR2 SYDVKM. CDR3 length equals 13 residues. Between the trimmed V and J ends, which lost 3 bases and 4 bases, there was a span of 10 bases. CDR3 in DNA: TGTGCCAGCAGTTTCCTAGACATTTACGAGCAGTACTTC. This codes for CASSFLDIYEQYF.

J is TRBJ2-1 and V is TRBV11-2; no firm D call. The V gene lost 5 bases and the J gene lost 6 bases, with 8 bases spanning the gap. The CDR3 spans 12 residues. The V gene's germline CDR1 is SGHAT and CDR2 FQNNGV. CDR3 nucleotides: TGTGCCAGCAGCCCAGGTCCCAATGAGCAGTTCTTC. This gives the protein CASSPGPNEQFF.